This T cell receptor (beta chain) was recorded in a study of shared clonotypes between healthy human individuals. Study outcomes and limitations: A small donor pool kept down the genetic and exposure-history diversity that was represented.

The CDR3 extends over 15 amino acids. Germline CDR1 MDHEN, CDR2 SYDVKM. V lost 7 bases to trimming and J lost 0 bases, with 12 bases between them. Assay: immunoSEQ multiplex PCR; the TCRdb copy retains only in-frame clones and omits some. The table lists around 690,000 clones, about 92% of them singletons, with 30% to 35% in the top ten. Pooled CD45RO+ cells and CCR7-negative CD45RA+ TemRA cells made up CD8 memory. About this clone: The antigen is not known.

V gene TRBV28 combines with J gene TRBJ1-4; D not resolved. Sequenced sample: memory CD8+ T cells from PBMCs. Subset described: CD45RO+ cells pooled with CCR7-negative TemRA cells. This sequence was found in a man between 18 and 29 years old in good health. Some clones in this sample may be carry-over from other donors' samples. In nucleotides, the CDR3 is TGTGCCAGCACTCTCCGCGGGTCAACTAATGAAAAACTGTTTTTT. This codes for CASTLRGSTNEKLFF.